This passage covers 24 T cell receptor beta chains from one sample sequenced in a study of monozygotic twins with inflammatory bowel disease. No DNA is given; TCRdb re-called the 5' RACE reads and lists each CDR3 protein once. This listing includes hundreds of thousands of distinct CDR3 sequences. Sequencing was carried out using blood. Receptor source: a human donor with ulcerative colitis or Crohn's disease, or a healthy co-twin of an affected twin (not recorded which).

The chain links TRBV5-1 to TRBJ2-1. CDR1 and CDR2 (germline): SGHRS, YFSETQ. CDR3 length: 13 amino acids. CDR3 sequence: CASSLGVWDEQFF.

This chain connects TRBV4-3 to TRBJ2-2; TCRdb gives TRBD1 as the D gene, but with no DNA this cannot be confirmed. This CDR3 has 14 residues. The germline CDR1 and CDR2 sequences are LGHNA and YSLEER. CDR3 region: CASSQTRVNGELFF.

The chain recombines TRBV19 with TRBJ2-3; TCRdb gives TRBD1 as the D gene, but with no DNA this cannot be confirmed. CDR3 length: 16 amino acids. The V gene's germline CDR1 is LNHDA and CDR2 SQIVND (reference sequence). The CDR3 is CASSIAGTGSPDTQYF.

The chain joins TRBV5-4 to TRBJ2-3; TCRdb outputs TRBD2, but without DNA this stays unchecked. In germline, CDR1 is SGHNT, CDR2 YYREEE (reference sequence). The CDR3 is 16 residues long. CDR3 sequence reads: CASSPLAGGATDTQYF.

This chain joins TRBV6-1 and TRBJ2-6. This CDR3 is built from 15 residues. CDR1 is MNHNS and CDR2 is SASEGT in the germline V gene. CDR3: CASSETGSGANVLTF.

The chain carries TRBV18 and TRBJ2-5; TCRdb indicates TRBD1, and absent DNA this call remains unverified. The CDR3 contains 14 residues. The germline gives CDR1 KGHSH, CDR2 LQKENI. The CDR3 reads CASSPGHPQETQYF.

The chain is built from TRBV9 and TRBJ1-5; the D gene TCRdb calls, TRBD1, cannot be checked with no DNA. The CDR3 loop spans 15 amino acids. Germline V CDR1 and CDR2: SGDLS, YYNGEE. Here the CDR3 reads CASSVGDRGGQPQHF. Looking up the rest from reference TRBV9 and TRBJ1-5 gives the full variable domain: DSGVTQTPKHLITATGQRVTLRCSPRSGDLSVYWYQQSLDQGLQFLIQYYNGEERAKGNILERFSAQQFPDLHSELNLSSLELGDSALYFCASSVGDRGGQPQHFGDGTRLSIL.

The chain joins TRBV28 to TRBJ2-1; TCRdb names TRBD2, which stays unverified in the absence of DNA. Per the germline V gene, CDR1 is MDHEN and CDR2 is SYDVKM. The CDR3 is made up of 20 amino acids. Here the CDR3 reads CASSPHSGLAGGPGENEQFF.

The CDR3 sequence is CAWSASGFSYNEQFF. The chain carries TRBV30 and TRBJ2-1. This CDR3 has 15 amino acids. CDR1 is GTSNPN and CDR2 is SVGIG in the germline V gene (reference sequence). Full variable domain (remainder filled in from reference TRBV30 and TRBJ2-1): SQTIHQWPATLVQPVGSPLSLECTVEGTSNPNLYWYRQAAGRGLQLLFYSVGIGQISSEVPQNLSASRPQDRQFILSSKKLLLSDSGFYLCAWSASGFSYNEQFFGPGTRLTVL.

The V and J genes are TRBV4-2 and TRBJ1-1. Germline CDR1 is LGHNA and CDR2 is YNFKEQ. The CDR3 extends over 15 amino acids. CDR3 region: CASSQSKFRATEAFF.

The rearrangement links TRBV7-2 to TRBJ2-5; TCRdb indicates TRBD1, and absent DNA this call remains unverified. Germline V gene sequence: CDR1 SGHTA, CDR2 FQGNSA. The CDR3 has 15 amino acids. CDR3 region: CASSSTGAGTKTQYF.

The V call is TRBV28, the J call TRBJ2-3; TCRdb reports TRBD1, a call that lacks DNA to check it against. Germline CDR1 is MDHEN and CDR2 is SYDVKM. This CDR3 is 14 amino acids long. The CDR3 protein is CASSTPGQGDTQYF.

The chain uses TRBV6-5 and TRBJ1-3. CDR3 length: 13 amino acids. The germline gives CDR1 MNHEY, CDR2 SVGAGI. The CDR3 protein is CASSYSSGNTIYF.

The chain carries TRBV29-1 and TRBJ1-1. CDR1 and CDR2 (germline): SQVTM, ANQGSEA. The CDR3 extends over 11 amino acids. The CDR3 loop reads CSVAADTEAFF.

The chain recombines TRBV6-5 with TRBJ2-5; TCRdb outputs TRBD1, but without DNA this stays unchecked. Germline V gives CDR1 MNHEY, CDR2 SVGAGI. The CDR3 covers 14 residues. CDR3: CASSFPGEAGTQYF.

The genes are TRBV20-1 and TRBJ2-1; TCRdb lists TRBD1, though no DNA is available to test this call. This CDR3 region has 11 residues. The germline V gene encodes CDR1 DFQATT and CDR2 SNEGSKA (reference sequence). Here the CDR3 reads CSAPPGDEQFF.

The chain recombines TRBV20-1 with TRBJ2-3; TCRdb indicates TRBD1, and absent DNA this call remains unverified. Per the germline V gene, CDR1 is DFQATT and CDR2 is SNEGSKA (reference sequence). The CDR3 spans 12 residues. CDR3 protein: CSGGQPTDTQYF.

Here the CDR3 reads CASTQIGERDTEAFF. The chain is built from TRBV4-2 and TRBJ1-1; as DNA is missing, the TRBD1 call by TCRdb cannot be tested. CDR3 length equals 15 residues. Germline CDR1 reads LGHNA; CDR2 reads YNFKEQ.

The chain combines TRBV29-1 with TRBJ2-7; without DNA, the TCRdb call of TRBD1 cannot be checked. Germline CDR1 is SQVTM and CDR2 is ANQGSEA. This CDR3 contains 12 residues. The CDR3 sequence: CSAEDNSYEQYF.

The chain couples TRBV20-1 to TRBJ2-2; the TCRdb D gene call, TRBD2, has no DNA to confirm it. From germline, CDR1 is DFQATT and CDR2 SNEGSKA (reference sequence). The CDR3 spans 13 residues. The CDR3 here is CSARVEGAGELFF.

The chain has TRBV24-1 and TRBJ2-2. Looked up from germline, CDR1 is KGHDR and CDR2 is SFDVKD. The CDR3 length is 15 residues. The CDR3 reads CATSDPTSNTGELFF.

The chain couples TRBV5-1 to TRBJ2-1; the D gene TCRdb calls, TRBD2, cannot be checked with no DNA. Per germline, CDR1 SGHRS and CDR2 YFSETQ. There are 17 residues in the CDR3. The CDR3 spells CASSPTVLAGGPYEQFF.

The genes are TRBV20-1 and TRBJ2-1; TCRdb's assignment of TRBD1 cannot be checked, as there is no DNA. The germline gives CDR1 DFQATT, CDR2 SNEGSKA (reference sequence). This CDR3 has 14 amino acids. This CDR3 reads CSAPPRSSYNEQFF.

The chain recombines TRBV12-3 or TRBV12-4 with TRBJ2-1; lacking DNA, the TRBD1 call made by TCRdb goes unchecked. CDR3 size: 13 residues. The CDR3 loop reads CASSFPPDSGAFF.